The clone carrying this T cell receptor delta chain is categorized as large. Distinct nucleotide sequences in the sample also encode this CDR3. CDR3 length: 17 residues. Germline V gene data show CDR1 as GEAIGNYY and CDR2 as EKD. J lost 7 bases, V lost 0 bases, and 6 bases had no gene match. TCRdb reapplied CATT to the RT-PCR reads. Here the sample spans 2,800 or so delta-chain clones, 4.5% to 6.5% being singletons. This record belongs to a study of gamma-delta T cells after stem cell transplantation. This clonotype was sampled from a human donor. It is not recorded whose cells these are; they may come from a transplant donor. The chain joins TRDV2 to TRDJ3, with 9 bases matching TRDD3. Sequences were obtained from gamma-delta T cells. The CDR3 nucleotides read TGTGCCTGTGACACCGTTGCTGGGGGATTAGACACCCGACAGATGTTTTTC. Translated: CACDTVAGGLDTRQMFF.